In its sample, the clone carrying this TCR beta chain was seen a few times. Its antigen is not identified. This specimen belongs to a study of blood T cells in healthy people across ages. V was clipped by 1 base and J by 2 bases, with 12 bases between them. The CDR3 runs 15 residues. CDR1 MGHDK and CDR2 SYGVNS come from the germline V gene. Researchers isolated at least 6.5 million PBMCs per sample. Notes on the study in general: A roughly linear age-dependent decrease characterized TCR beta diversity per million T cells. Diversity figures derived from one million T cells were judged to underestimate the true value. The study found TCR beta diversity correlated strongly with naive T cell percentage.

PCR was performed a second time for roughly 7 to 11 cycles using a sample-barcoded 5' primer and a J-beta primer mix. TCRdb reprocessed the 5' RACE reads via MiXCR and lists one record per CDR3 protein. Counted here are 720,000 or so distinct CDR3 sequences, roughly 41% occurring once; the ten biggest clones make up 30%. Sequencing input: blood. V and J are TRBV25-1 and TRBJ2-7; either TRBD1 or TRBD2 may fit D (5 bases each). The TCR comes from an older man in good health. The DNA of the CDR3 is TGTGCCAGCAGTGAATTTGGGGGACCGACCTACGAGCAGTACTTC. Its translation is CASSEFGGPTYEQYF.